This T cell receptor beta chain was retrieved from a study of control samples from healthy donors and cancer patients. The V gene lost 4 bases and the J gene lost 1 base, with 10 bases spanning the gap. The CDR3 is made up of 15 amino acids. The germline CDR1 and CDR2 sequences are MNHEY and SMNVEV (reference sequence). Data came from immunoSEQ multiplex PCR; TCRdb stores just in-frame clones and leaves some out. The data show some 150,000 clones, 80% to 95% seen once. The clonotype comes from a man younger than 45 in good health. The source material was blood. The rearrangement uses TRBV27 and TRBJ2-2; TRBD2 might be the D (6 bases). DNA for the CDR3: TGTGCCAGCAGTTCTTGGAGGGGGAACACCGGGGAGCTGTTTTTT. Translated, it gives CASSSWRGNTGELFF.